The 20 T cell receptor beta chains in this list originate from one sample, sequenced in a study of blood T cell repertoires in COVID-19. Assay used: immunoSEQ multiplex PCR; TCRdb lists only in-frame clones, some missing. The sample holds around 230,000 clones, roughly 87% seen once. Sequenced input: PBMCs or T cells enriched from blood (not recorded which). All receptors derive from a man between 18 and 29 years old with acute COVID-19.

V gene TRBV27 combines with J gene TRBJ2-7; perhaps TRBD2 as D (6 bases). Germline CDR1 and CDR2: MNHEY and SMNVEV (reference sequence). The CDR3 is 14 residues long. Trimming took 0 bases from V and 6 from J, leaving 12 bases between them. Here the CDR3 DNA reads TGTGCCAGCAGTTTATCTCGGGGGTCGGGCGAGCAGTACTTC. Translating it yields CASSLSRGSGEQYF.

The J gene is TRBJ2-5, the V gene TRBV27, with 7 nucleotides matching TRBD2. Germline V lookup: CDR1 MNHEY, CDR2 SMNVEV (reference sequence). After removal of 0 bases from V and 4 bases from J, the junction contained 8 bases not matched to a gene. The CDR3 sequence is 16 residues long. The CDR3 sequence is CASSLSLGGGGETQYF. The CDR3 DNA reads TGTGCCAGCAGTTTATCCTTGGGAGGCGGGGGAGAGACCCAGTACTTC.

The V gene is TRBV11-2, the J gene TRBJ2-2; 8 bases match TRBD1. The length of the CDR3 is 15 residues. Germline assignment: CDR1 SGHAT and CDR2 FQNNGV. V gave up 5 bases and J gave up 3 bases; unmatched junction bases: 5. The chain's CDR3 is CASSTLTGDTGELFF. Written as DNA, the CDR3 is TGTGCCAGCAGCACACTGACAGGGGACACCGGGGAGCTGTTTTTT.

The chain is built from TRBV7-9 and TRBJ2-5; D remains unclear. The length of the CDR3 is 15 residues. Germline values: CDR1 SEHNR, CDR2 FQNEAQ (reference sequence). The ends were cut back, 1 base at V and 2 bases at J, with 11 bases in the middle. The DNA of the CDR3 is TGTGCCAGCAGCTTAGTGTACAGCCTTCAAGAGACCCAGTACTTC. This translates into CASSLVYSLQETQYF.

CDR3 nucleotides: TGTGCCAGCAGCTTAGAAGGGGGAGGGGACTATGGCTACACCTTC. Protein product: CASSLEGGGDYGYTF. V usage is TRBV7-9 and J usage is TRBJ1-2; a possible D gene is TRBD1 (6 bases). The germline V gene has CDR1 SEHNR and CDR2 FQNEAQ (reference sequence). The CDR3 loop spans 15 amino acids. Trimming took off 1 base at V and 3 bases at J, with 12 bases between the two ends.

In DNA form, the CDR3 reads TGCAGCGTTGAGACAGGGGGTGGCTACACCTTC. Translated: CSVETGGGYTF. This sequence joins TRBV29-1 and TRBJ1-2, with TRBD1 matching 9 bases. The CDR3 totals 11 residues. The germline V gene has CDR1 SQVTM and CDR2 ANQGSEA. V lost 3 bases to trimming and J lost 7 bases; unmatched junction nucleotides: 0.

The V and J genes are TRBV6-6 and TRBJ1-4; tentative D call: TRBD1 (6 bases). CDR3 size: 16 residues. Germline V gene data show CDR1 as MNHNY and CDR2 as SVGAGI (reference sequence). Trimming took 5 bases from V and 5 from J, leaving 18 bases between them. The CDR3 region has the DNA TGTGCCAGCAGTAAACTAGGGGGTACGTGGAATGAAAAACTGTTTTTT. Protein: CASSKLGGTWNEKLFF.

The chain is built from TRBV18 and TRBJ2-2, with D maybe TRBD1 (6 bases). The V end was cut by 4 bases, the J end by 0 bases, with 9 bases between. The CDR3 loop spans 15 amino acids. Germline lookup yields CDR1 KGHSH and CDR2 LQKENI. This CDR3 reads CASSRTASNTGELFF. CDR3 DNA: TGTGCCAGCTCACGGACAGCCTCGAACACCGGGGAGCTGTTTTTT.

The rearrangement joins TRBV5-5 to TRBJ2-2; 13 bases agree with TRBD2. Germline trimming cut 4 bases from V and 6 bases from J; bases unmatched to any gene: 6. This CDR3 is built from 16 residues. Germline assignment: CDR1 SGHKS and CDR2 YYEKEE (reference sequence). The CDR3 region has the DNA TGTGCCAGCAGCCTCGGACTAGCGGGAGCCCCCGGGGAGCTGTTTTTT. This encodes CASSLGLAGAPGELFF.

The table lists this clone with a few counts. The V and J genes are TRBV27 and TRBJ2-3; TRBD2 aligns across 14 bases. CDR1 and CDR2 (germline): MNHEY, SMNVEV (reference sequence). This CDR3 region has 17 residues. J lost 8 bases, V lost 6 bases, and 13 bases had no gene match. DNA of the CDR3: TGTGCCAGCAGCAGGCCGGGACTAGCGGGAGAAAAGGCTACGCAGTATTTT. Protein: CASSRPGLAGEKATQYF.

The chain employs TRBV5-1 and TRBJ1-4, with D hard to call. CDR1 is SGHRS, CDR2 YFSETQ, per germline. The CDR3 has 16 amino acids. The V gene lost 0 bases and the J gene lost 2 bases, with 11 bases spanning the gap. In DNA, the CDR3 is TGCGCCAGCAGCTTGGGAGGGCTTGGGACTAATGAAAAACTGTTTTTT. It encodes CASSLGGLGTNEKLFF.

The chain uses TRBV7-9 and TRBJ1-2, with D possibly matching TRBD1 (5 bases). Per the germline V gene, CDR1 is SEHNR and CDR2 is FQNEAQ (reference sequence). V dropped 1 base and J dropped 4 bases, with 13 bases sitting between them. The CDR3 runs to 15 residues. The DNA of the CDR3 is TGTGCCAGCAGCTTAGACGGGGGAAAGGGCTATGGCTACACCTTC. Translation: CASSLDGGKGYGYTF.

The chain is built from TRBV5-1 and TRBJ1-2; tentatively, D is TRBD1 (6 bases). The germline V and J ends were trimmed by 0 bases and 5 bases, with 14 bases remaining between them. This CDR3 is built from 15 residues. The germline gives CDR1 SGHRS, CDR2 YFSETQ. The CDR3 region is CASSLGGQLGYGYTF. Written as DNA, the CDR3 is TGCGCCAGCAGCTTGGGAGGACAGCTTGGATATGGCTACACCTTC. The full variable domain, with the rest looked up from reference TRBV5-1 and TRBJ1-2, is KAGVTQTPRYLIKTRGQQVTLSCSPISGHRSVSWYQQTPGQGLQFLFEYFSETQRNKGNFPGRFSGRQFSNSRSEMNVSTLELGDSALYLCASSLGGQLGYGYTFGSGTRLTVV.

This clone was recorded once. CDR3 sequence reads: CSVGQGDYTF. Here the CDR3 DNA reads TGCAGCGTGGGACAGGGCGACTACACCTTC. V usage is TRBV29-1 and J usage is TRBJ1-2, with 9 bases lining up with TRBD1. There are 10 residues in the CDR3. From germline, CDR1 is SQVTM and CDR2 ANQGSEA. J was trimmed by 10 bases and V by 6 bases; bases with no gene match: 3.

The CDR3 region has the DNA TGTGCCAGCAGCCAGGGAGACTATGGCTACACCTTC. Protein sequence: CASSQGDYGYTF. The rearrangement links TRBV3-1 (or the pseudogene TRBV3-2) to TRBJ1-2; D remains ambiguous. Germline V CDR1 and CDR2: LGHDT, YNNKEL (reference sequence). The CDR3 length is 12 residues. V was cut by 3 bases and J by 3 bases, with 5 bases left in between.

The rearrangement links TRBV7-3 to TRBJ2-1; 8 bases align to TRBD2. The CDR3 spans 15 residues. The junction had 4 bases not matched to a gene; V was cut back by 4 bases and J by 2 bases. Germline V gives CDR1 SGHTA, CDR2 FQGTGA. CDR3 region: CASSSTSGPYNEQFF. The CDR3 bases are TGTGCCAGCAGCTCCACTAGCGGACCCTACAATGAGCAGTTCTTC. The full variable domain, completed using reference TRBV7-3 and TRBJ2-1, is GAGVSQTPSNKVTEKGKYVELRCDPISGHTALYWYRQSLGQGPEFLIYFQGTGAADDSGLPNDRFFAVRPEGSVSTLKIQRTERGDSAVYLCASSSTSGPYNEQFFGPGTRLTVL.

The gene calls are TRBV28 and TRBJ1-2; TRBD1 matches at 9 bases. This CDR3 has 15 amino acids. The ends lost 5 bases at V and 2 bases at J; junction bases unmatched: 6. Looked up from germline, CDR1 is MDHEN and CDR2 is SYDVKM. CDR3 region: CASSAPTGGNYGYTF. Here the CDR3 DNA reads TGTGCCAGCAGTGCCCCGACAGGGGGGAACTATGGCTACACCTTC.

J is TRBJ1-1 and V is TRBV10-1, with D unresolved. There are 12 residues in the CDR3. V was shortened by 5 bases and J by 1 base, with 5 bases between the two germline ends. In germline, CDR1 is WNHNN, CDR2 SYGVQD (reference sequence). CDR3 coding DNA: TGCGCCAGCAGTTTCAGGAACACTGAAGCTTTCTTT. Encoded protein: CASSFRNTEAFF.

The chain uses TRBV7-2 and TRBJ2-7; possibly TRBD1 for D (5 bases). V gave up 2 bases and J gave up 6 bases, with 17 bases separating them. CDR1 is SGHTA and CDR2 is FQGNSA in the germline V gene. The CDR3 loop spans 15 amino acids. In DNA form, the CDR3 reads TGTGCCAGCAGCTTAAGGGATCTCGCTCAGGGCGAGCAGTACTTC. Translated: CASSLRDLAQGEQYF.

V gene TRBV10-3 combines with J gene TRBJ2-5; 11 nucleotides line up with TRBD2. Germline CDR1 ENHRY, CDR2 SYGVKD. The CDR3 runs 17 residues. J was trimmed by 5 bases and V by 6 bases; bases with no gene match: 14. The CDR3 nucleotides read TGTGCCATCAGCGGGGGGAGACGACTAGCGGGAAGGGAGACCCAGTACTTC. Its protein product is CAISGGRRLAGRETQYF.